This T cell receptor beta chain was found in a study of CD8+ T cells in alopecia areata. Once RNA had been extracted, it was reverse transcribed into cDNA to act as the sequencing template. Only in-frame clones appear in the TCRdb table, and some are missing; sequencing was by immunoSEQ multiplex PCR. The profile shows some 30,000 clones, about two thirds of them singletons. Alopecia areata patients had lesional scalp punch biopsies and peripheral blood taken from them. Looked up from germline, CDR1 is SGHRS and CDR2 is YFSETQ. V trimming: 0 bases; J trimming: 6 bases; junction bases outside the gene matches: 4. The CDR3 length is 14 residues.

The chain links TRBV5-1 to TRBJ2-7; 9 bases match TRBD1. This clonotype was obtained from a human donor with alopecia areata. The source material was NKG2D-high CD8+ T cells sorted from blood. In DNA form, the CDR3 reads TGCGCCAGCAGCTTGGTACAGGGGGCTGGCGAGCAGTACTTC. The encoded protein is CASSLVQGAGEQYF.